The 17 T cell receptor beta chains below all came from one sample that was sequenced in a study of T cells in women clearing cervical HPV infection. Using immunoSEQ multiplex PCR, the repertoire was profiled, and TCRdb retains in-frame clones only, with some absent. The listing contains about 24,000 clones. Input material: blood buffy coat. The receptors were gathered from a woman aged 18-70 years with a cervical HPV16 infection that either progressed to CIN3+ or cleared (not recorded which).

As concerns this clone: The CDR3 end is not reached by the read, which stops 3 residues before it; the germline J gene fills it in. The chain joins TRBV7-6 to TRBJ2-3; 10 nucleotides line up with TRBD2. Per the germline V gene, CDR1 is SGHVS and CDR2 is FNYEAQ. V was clipped by 4 bases and J by 7 bases; unmatched bases: 5. CDR3 length equals 14 residues. CDR3 sequence: CASSSSGRSNTQYF. Partial CDR3 DNA: TGTGCCAGCAGCTCTAGCGGGAGATCAAATACG.

With regard to this clone: The read gets to within 3 residues of the CDR3 end, and the germline J gene fills in the rest. J is TRBJ2-2 and V is TRBV12-3 or TRBV12-4; TRBD2 is a possible D gene (5 bases). V lost 5 bases, J lost 10 bases, and 8 bases lay in between. The CDR3 loop spans 11 amino acids. CDR3 amino acids: CASSAGLELFF. The sequenced part of the CDR3 DNA is TGTGCCAGCAGTGCGGGTTTGGAG.

On this clone: The missing CDR3 end, 3 residues past where the read stops, is filled in from the germline J gene. This chain uses TRBV13 with TRBJ2-7; D uncertain. The germline CDR1 and CDR2 sequences are PRHDT and FYEKMQ (reference sequence). CDR3 size: 12 residues. Trimming took off 1 base at V and 4 bases at J, with 5 bases between the two ends. The CDR3 DNA, read in part, is TGTGCCAGCAGCTTAGTATCTTACGAG. It encodes CASSLVSYE. Given in full, the CDR3 is CASSLVSYEQYF.

The sequenced CDR3 bases are TGTGCCAGCAGTTACCCTAGCGGGGGGCACAACAATGAG. Protein: CASSYPSGGHNNE. The CDR3 reads in full as CASSYPSGGHNNEQFF. The V call is TRBV6-2 or TRBV6-3, the J call TRBJ2-1, with 11 bases matching TRBD2. The read terminates 3 residues before the CDR3 end, so the remaining end is supplied by the germline J gene. This CDR3 comprises 16 residues. Trimming cost V 2 bases and J 5 bases; bases outside gene matches: 5. The germline gives CDR1 MNHEY, CDR2 SVGEGT.

In the case of this clone: The read finishes 3 residues shy of the CDR3 end, and the germline J gene is used to complete it. The V and J genes are TRBV7-3 and TRBJ1-4; 8 bases align to TRBD1. Germline values: CDR1 SGHTA, CDR2 FQGTGA. The CDR3 sequence is 13 residues long. Unmatched junction bases numbered 0, after V lost 1 base and J lost 8 bases. The DNA read from the CDR3 is TGTGCCAGCAGCTTAAACAGGGGGGAAAAA. Translated, it gives CASSLNRGEK. The whole CDR3 protein is CASSLNRGEKLFF.

Details on this clone: The read halts 3 residues ahead of the CDR3 end, with the missing end drawn from the germline J gene. V gene TRBV20-1 combines with J gene TRBJ2-2; 9 bases agree with TRBD2. Germline V lookup: CDR1 DFQATT, CDR2 SNEGSKA (reference sequence). CDR3 length equals 14 residues. V trimming: 5 bases; J trimming: 7 bases; junction bases outside the gene matches: 8. The CDR3 loop reads CSAWTSARSGELFF. The part of the CDR3 DNA that was read is TGCAGTGCTTGGACTAGCGCTCGGAGCGGGGAG.

Concerning this clone itself: The read gets to within 3 residues of the CDR3 end, and the germline J gene fills in the rest. The genes are TRBV5-1 and TRBJ1-6; 7 bases are a match to TRBD1. The junction had 8 bases not matched to a gene; V was cut back by 1 base and J by 10 bases. CDR1 SGHRS and CDR2 YFSETQ come from the germline V gene. The CDR3 spans 15 residues. Incomplete CDR3 DNA: TGCGCCAGCAGCTTGAGACAGGGCCTAGGCTCACCC. Translating it yields CASSLRQGLGSP. The full CDR3 sequence reads CASSLRQGLGSPLHF. The variable domain in full, completed from reference TRBV5-1 and TRBJ1-6, reads KAGVTQTPRYLIKTRGQQVTLSCSPISGHRSVSWYQQTPGQGLQFLFEYFSETQRNKGNFPGRFSGRQFSNSRSEMNVSTLELGDSALYLCASSLRQGLGSPLHFGNGTRLTVT.

Concerning this clone itself: The read comes to an end 3 residues before the CDR3 does, leaving the germline J gene to fill in the end. The V call is TRBV7-9, the J call TRBJ2-7; a possible D gene is TRBD1 (5 bases). The CDR3 spans 14 residues. The germline V gene encodes CDR1 SEHNR and CDR2 FQNEAQ (reference sequence). V was shortened by 4 bases and J by 0 bases, with 10 bases between the two germline ends. CDR3 in amino acids: CASSSQGSSYEQYF. Partial CDR3 DNA: TGTGCCAGCAGCTCTCAGGGAAGCTCCTACGAG.

In the case of this clone: With the read ending 3 residues before the CDR3 end, the germline J gene is used to fill in that end. The genes are TRBV7-6 and TRBJ1-1, with D tentatively TRBD1 (6 bases). The germline V gene has CDR1 SGHVS and CDR2 FNYEAQ. Trimming took off 1 base at V and 1 base at J, with 13 bases between the two ends. The CDR3 covers 16 residues. The CDR3 reads CASSLVGRGRNTEAFF. CDR3 DNA (partial): TGTGCCAGCAGCTTAGTAGGGAGGGGGAGGAACACTGAA.

CDR3 bases read: TGTGCCAGCAGCTTAGGGTCTATCGCTGCGGAA. The encoded protein is CASSLGSIAAE. The whole CDR3 region reads CASSLGSIAAEAFF. The chain uses TRBV11-2 and TRBJ1-1; D call uncertain. The CDR3 end lies 3 residues beyond the end of the read and is filled in from the germline J gene. The germline V gene encodes CDR1 SGHAT and CDR2 FQNNGV. The CDR3 length is 14 residues.

With respect to this clone: The read is 3 residues too short to cover the CDR3 end, so that end is filled in from the germline J gene. This chain joins TRBV5-1 and TRBJ2-3, with 16 bases aligning to TRBD2. Trimming took 4 bases from V and 1 from J; bases not matched to a gene: 3. The germline V gene has CDR1 SGHRS and CDR2 YFSETQ. The CDR3 extends over 17 amino acids. CDR3 DNA (partial): TGCGCCAGCAGCCGAGGGACTAGCGGGGGGGGCACAGATACG. Its protein product is CASSRGTSGGGTDT. The entire CDR3 protein reads CASSRGTSGGGTDTQYF.

Regarding this clone: The sequenced fragment ends 3 residues before the CDR3 boundary, so the rest is inferred from the germline J gene. The chain is built from TRBV5-1 and TRBJ1-1; D gene uncertain. Germline V gene data show CDR1 as SGHRS and CDR2 as YFSETQ. The V and J ends lost 3 bases and 4 bases respectively, with 16 bases between them. The CDR3 consists of 15 residues. The covered CDR3 bases are TGCGCCAGCAGCTCAAGAGGGAACGGGGTCACTGAA. Translation gives CASSSRGNGVTE. The full CDR3 sequence reads CASSSRGNGVTEAFF.

The CDR3 is CSARQSSYNEQFF. The sequenced CDR3 bases are TGCAGTGCTAGACAGAGCTCCTACAATGAG. The chain joins TRBV20-1 to TRBJ2-1; D not resolved. The read comes to an end 3 residues before the CDR3 does, leaving the germline J gene to fill in the end. Trimming cost V 2 bases and J 0 bases, with 5 bases left between them. Germline CDR1 reads DFQATT; CDR2 reads SNEGSKA (reference sequence). CDR3 size: 13 residues.

As for this clone: The read ends 3 residues before the CDR3 terminus; that terminus is restored from the germline J gene. The chain links TRBV20-1 to TRBJ1-6; D unclear. The CDR3 runs to 15 residues. With 4 bases removed from V and 0 bases from J, the gap between germline ends came to 10 bases. Germline V gives CDR1 DFQATT, CDR2 SNEGSKA (reference sequence). The DNA read from the CDR3 is TGCAGTGCTAATTGGCGGAGCTCCTATAATTCACCC. This codes for CSANWRSSYNSP. The CDR3, in full, reads CSANWRSSYNSPLHF.

A word on this clone: The read halts 3 residues ahead of the CDR3 end, with the missing end drawn from the germline J gene. V is TRBV7-6 and J is TRBJ2-3; 12 bases line up with TRBD2. Germline values: CDR1 SGHVS, CDR2 FNYEAQ. CDR3 size: 17 residues. The sequenced CDR3 bases are TGTGCCAGCAGCTTAGGTCCTAGCGGGGGGGAGCAAGAGACG. This sequence encodes CASSLGPSGGEQET. The whole CDR3 reads CASSLGPSGGEQETQYF.

As for this clone: Sequencing ends 3 residues short of the CDR3 end; the germline J gene provides the rest. The J gene is TRBJ1-2, the V gene TRBV6-4, with TRBD1 as a possible D gene (5 bases). The CDR3 runs 13 residues. CDR1 is MRHNA, CDR2 SNTAGT, per germline. The CDR3 sequence: CASRDTGDGYYTF. The covered CDR3 bases are TGTGCCAGCAGGGACACAGGCGACGGATAC.

In the case of this clone: The read falls 3 residues short of the CDR3 end, and the missing part is taken from the germline J gene. This chain connects TRBV29-1 to TRBJ1-1, with D uncertain. CDR3 length: 11 residues. V lost 6 bases to trimming and J lost 4 bases, with 9 bases between them. Germline assignment: CDR1 SQVTM and CDR2 ANQGSEA. CDR3 protein: CSVGAGTEAFF. The covered CDR3 bases are TGCAGCGTGGGAGCGGGCACTGAA.